This T cell receptor (beta chain) was recorded in a study of cytomegalovirus exposure and HLA in healthy donors. Primers: 60 Vbeta forward and 13 Jbeta reverse. Clones were read by immunoSEQ multiplex PCR, and TCRdb kept only the in-frame ones, dropping some. Of about 130,000 clones in the sample, approximately 74% are singletons; the top ten hold 5.5% to 8.5%. Germline trimming cut 1 base from V and 10 bases from J; bases unmatched to any gene: 1. Germline-derived CDR1 and CDR2 are MNHEY and SVGAGI. CDR3 length: 13 amino acids. The chain combines TRBV6-5 with TRBJ1-6, with 7 bases fitting TRBD1. The TCR sequence derives from a male donor in good health and CMV-seronegative. Sequencing was performed on PBMCs. The DNA for the CDR3 is TGTGCCAGCAGTTACTACAGGGGCTCACCCCTCCACTTT. Its translation: CASSYYRGSPLHF.